This T cell receptor (beta chain) is from a study of blood T cell repertoires in COVID-19. In the study overall: PBMCs, B-cell-depleted T cells, or T cells provided the cDNA or gDNA that made up the material.

Per the germline V gene, CDR1 is MNHEY and CDR2 is SVGAGI. After removal of 4 bases from V and 8 bases from J, the junction contained 10 bases not matched to a gene. The CDR3 is 14 residues long. This clone was recorded only once. Libraries were prepared by immunoSEQ multiplex PCR; TCRdb keeps only in-frame clonotypes and omits some of them. The table records roughly 260,000 clones, 75% to 95% of them present only once. The rearrangement links TRBV6-5 to TRBJ1-1; 7 bases match TRBD1. This TCR came from a young adult with COVID-19, enrolled during active disease. Sequencing used peripheral blood. CDR3 region: CASSFRARGEEAFF. For the CDR3, the DNA is TGTGCCAGCAGTTTCCGAGCCAGGGGGGAAGAAGCTTTCTTT.